This TCR beta chain was recorded in a study of CD8+ T cells in alopecia areata. The sample's treatment: oral pan-JAK inhibitor, 5-10 mg twice daily. RNA was isolated and reverse transcribed to cDNA, the sequencing template. Assay used: immunoSEQ multiplex PCR; TCRdb lists only in-frame clones, some missing. Of approximately 200,000 clones listed, 45% to 75% are singletons. This clone occurred a few times. As yet, its antigen is unknown. The CDR3 sequence is 15 residues long. The germline V gene encodes CDR1 SGHNT and CDR2 YYREEE (reference sequence). Trimming took 0 bases from V and 1 from J, leaving 8 bases between them. Points from the study as a whole: In blood and scalp, many expanded lesional clones persisted during tofacitinib.

The sequence was collected from a human donor with alopecia areata. This specimen was CD4+ T cells sorted from blood, taken at week 4, from a patient treated with tofacitinib. The rearrangement uses TRBV5-4 and TRBJ2-1, with D tentatively TRBD1 (5 bases). CDR3 in DNA: TGTGCCAGCAGCTTGGCCAGGGCTTCCTACAATGAGCAGTTCTTC. It translates to CASSLARASYNEQFF.